Detailed here is one TCR beta chain. A junction boundary mismatches the germline segment, possibly from a read error. The V gene's germline CDR1 is SSHAT and CDR2 FNYEAQ (reference sequence). This CDR3 contains 15 residues. This sample is part of a study of blood T cell repertoires in COVID-19. Authors' analysis steps: By means of reference gene primer amplification, nucleated cell counts were estimated. Sequencing was performed with immunoSEQ multiplex PCR; in TCRdb, only in-frame clones are kept and a portion is missing. That table furnishes V, J and clone size, whereas the DNA furnished D and trimming. The sample yields 250,000 or so clones, 84% seen once.

Sequencing used peripheral blood. This TCR was recovered from a man between 50 and 59 years old with acute or convalescent COVID-19. V usage is TRBV7-7 and J usage is TRBJ1-1; 8 nucleotides agree with TRBD1. CDR3 nucleotides: TGTGCTAGCAGCCCCGGGACAGGTCCGAACACTGAAGCTTTCTTT. As protein: CASSPGTGPNTEAFF. Drawing the rest from reference TRBV7-7 and TRBJ1-1, the complete variable domain is GAGVSQSPRYKVTKRGQDVTLRCDPISSHATLYWYQQALGQGPEFLTYFNYEAQPDKSGLPSDRFSAERPEGSISTLTIQRTEQRDSAMYRCASSPGTGPNTEAFFGQGTRLTVV.